The TCR beta chain under discussion was sequenced for a study of OX40 agonist ivuxolimab in advanced cancers. Across the study: Head and neck, renal cell, melanoma or hepatocellular carcinoma were the cancers that dose-escalation patients had. Participants, approximately 81% male, averaged 60 years of age, ranging from roughly 23 to 90.

Overall study findings and caveats: The authors also found low normalized T-cell clonal expansion in some nonresponders.

Worth noting for this clone: What it binds is unknown.

The germline V and J ends were trimmed by 2 bases and 8 bases, with 7 bases remaining between them. Germline V CDR1 and CDR2: SGDLS, YYNGEE. This CDR3 is built from 12 residues. Method: immunoSEQ multiplex PCR; TCRdb's copy keeps in-frame clones and lacks some. The table has fewer than 65,000 clones, around 89% seen once. Blood got drawn at baseline, again on cycle 4 day 1, and then on cycle 7 day 1. The chain recombines TRBV9 with TRBJ1-4; D call uncertain. This receptor was taken from an adult with an advanced solid tumor such as melanoma, head and neck, liver or kidney cancer. Sequenced here: CD4+ or CD8+ T cells sorted from blood, sampled in a trial of the OX40 agonist ivuxolimab. CDR3: CASSVGSEKLFF. CDR3 sequence (DNA): TGTGCCAGCAGCGTCGGGTCGGAAAAACTGTTTTTT.